This record covers a single T cell receptor beta chain. The V gene's germline CDR1 is SGHRS and CDR2 YFSETQ. This CDR3 has 15 amino acids. The trim removed 3 bases at V and 5 bases at J, leaving 9 bases unmatched. This entry is derived from a study of blood T cell repertoires in COVID-19. TCRdb keeps only in-frame clones here, not all; method: immunoSEQ multiplex PCR. This table has more than 400,000 clones, around 90% appearing once. This clonotype was obtained from a woman under 30 who had recovered from COVID-19. The chain joins TRBV5-1 to TRBJ2-5; TRBD1 aligns across 8 bases. The specimen sequenced was PBMCs or T cells enriched from blood (not recorded which). CDR3 sequence reads: CASSSVPGGPETQYF. The CDR3 region has the DNA TGCGCCAGCAGCTCCGTTCCAGGGGGCCCCGAGACCCAGTACTTC.